The 10 T cell receptor beta chains below all came from one sample that was sequenced in a study of OX40 agonist ivuxolimab in advanced cancers. Only in-frame clones appear in the TCRdb table, and some are missing; sequencing was by immunoSEQ multiplex PCR. Of 50,000 to 65,000 clones listed, around 82% are singletons. The material sequenced was CD4+ or CD8+ T cells sorted from blood, taken in a trial of the OX40 agonist ivuxolimab. Receptors were obtained from an adult with an advanced solid tumor such as melanoma, head and neck, liver or kidney cancer.

This chain links TRBV7-2 with TRBJ2-1; no reliable D call. The V gene's germline CDR1 is SGHTA and CDR2 FQGNSA. V lost 3 bases and J lost 7, with 10 bases in between. The CDR3 covers 13 residues. In DNA, the CDR3 is TGTGCCAGCAGCTTCGATAGACTGAATGAGCAGTTCTTC. It specifies CASSFDRLNEQFF.

The V and J genes are TRBV15 and TRBJ2-1; 7 bases align to TRBD1. Germline assignment: CDR1 LNHNV and CDR2 YYDKDF (reference sequence). J lost 6 bases, V lost 9 bases, and 11 bases had no gene match. CDR3 size: 14 residues. The CDR3 here is CATARAGGLNEQFF. DNA of the CDR3: TGTGCCACTGCACGGGCAGGGGGTCTCAATGAGCAGTTCTTC.

The chain links TRBV7-9 to TRBJ1-5; maybe TRBD1 (6 bases). V was clipped by 1 base and J by 4 bases, with 14 bases between them. Germline CDR1 and CDR2: SEHNR and FQNEAQ (reference sequence). This CDR3 is 16 amino acids long. CDR3 nucleotides: TGTGCCAGCAGCTTAGGGGGGGCAGGAAGAAATCAGCCCCAGCATTTT. Protein product: CASSLGGAGRNQPQHF.

V gene TRBV7-8 combines with J gene TRBJ2-3; D unclear. CDR3 length: 13 residues. CDR1 and CDR2 from the germline V gene are SGHVS and FQNEAQ. V was cut by 6 bases and J by 4 bases, with 11 bases left in between. This chain's CDR3 is CASSTLISDTQYF. The CDR3 nucleotides are TGTGCCAGCAGTACCCTTATCTCAGATACGCAGTATTTT. The entire variable domain, with the rest obtained from reference TRBV7-8 and TRBJ2-3, is as follows: GAGVSQSPRYKVAKRGQDVALRCDPISGHVSLFWYQQALGQGPEFLTYFQNEAQLDKSGLPSDRFFAERPEGSVSTLKIQRTQQEDSAVYLCASSTLISDTQYFGPGTRLTVL.

This chain connects TRBV21-1 to TRBJ1-5. TRBV21-1 is marked as a pseudogene. This CDR3 is 15 amino acids long. The CDR3 is CASSAREGAGQPQHF. The CDR3 DNA sequence: TGTGCCAGCAGCGCCCGGGAGGGGGCCGGGCAGCCCCAGCATTTT.

The chain links TRBV30 to TRBJ2-7; TRBD2 matches at 13 bases. Germline V gene lookup returns CDR1 GTSNPN and CDR2 SVGIG (reference sequence). The V segment lost 7 bases and the J segment 4 bases; nucleotides outside the gene matches: 4. This CDR3 is 13 amino acids long. The chain's CDR3 is CASTSGGAYEQYF. The CDR3 DNA follows: TGTGCCTCAACTAGCGGGGGGGCTTACGAGCAGTACTTC.

CDR3 nucleotides: TGCAGTGCTAGAGTACAAGAGACCCAGTACTTC. The encoded protein is CSARVQETQYF. This sequence joins TRBV20-1 and TRBJ2-5; the D is unclear. The germline V gene has CDR1 DFQATT and CDR2 SNEGSKA (reference sequence). The V gene lost 1 base and the J gene lost 2 bases, with 2 bases spanning the gap. The CDR3 runs 11 residues.

The chain has TRBV7-9 and TRBJ2-1; 10 bases align to TRBD2. J gave up 7 bases and V 5 bases, and 8 bases lay outside the gene matches. The CDR3 sequence is 15 residues long. Germline V gene sequence: CDR1 SEHNR, CDR2 FQNEAQ (reference sequence). This CDR3 is CASSRLAGVGNEQFF. The CDR3, as DNA: TGTGCCAGCAGCCGCCTAGCGGGGGTAGGGAATGAGCAGTTCTTC. The variable domain in full, with the rest retrieved from reference TRBV7-9 and TRBJ2-1, is DTGVSQNPRHKITKRGQNVTFRCDPISEHNRLYWYRQTLGQGPEFLTYFQNEAQLEKSRLLSDRFSAERPKGSFSTLEIQRTEQGDSAMYLCASSRLAGVGNEQFFGPGTRLTVL.

V is TRBV19 and J is TRBJ2-1; D is possibly TRBD1 or TRBD2 (5 bases each). V was trimmed by 5 bases and J by 7 bases, leaving 18 bases between them. The germline V gene has CDR1 LNHDA and CDR2 SQIVND (reference sequence). The CDR3 contains 15 residues. This CDR3 is CASSAYGTGANEQFF. CDR3 nucleotides: TGTGCCAGTAGTGCCTACGGGACGGGTGCGAATGAGCAGTTCTTC.

V is TRBV5-1 and J is TRBJ2-1; D unresolved. In germline, CDR1 is SGHRS, CDR2 YFSETQ. The CDR3 is made up of 14 amino acids. V was pared by 2 bases and J by 7 bases, with 13 bases between. The CDR3 reads CASSLGQAGNEQFF. The CDR3 bases are TGCGCCAGCAGCTTAGGGCAGGCCGGAAATGAGCAGTTCTTC.